This T cell receptor (beta chain) was identified during a study of CD8 T cells in ankylosing spondylitis (dated by TCRdb to 2015 to 2018). Regarding the research as a whole: T cell receptor beta repertoires were profiled in healthy donors and ankylosing spondylitis patients so that disease-linked TCR variants could be found. Peripheral blood samples were taken, and synovial fluid was additionally collected from ankylosing spondylitis patients. The full study cohort comprised 20 to 25 ankylosing spondylitis patients and some 110 healthy donors.

On the study overall, not on this receptor specifically: A TCR beta motif made up of seven or eight highly homologous amino acid variants appeared to be characteristic of blood from ankylosing spondylitis patients. The disease-linked clones were reported to be significantly enriched in matched synovial fluid samples from ankylosing spondylitis patients. The disease-linked clones had a CD8+ phenotype and were found at relatively low frequencies in peripheral blood. Some motif variants had previously been reported in the synovial fluid and blood of reactive arthritis patients, which suggests shared mechanisms of disease initiation.

Data came from an Illumina HiSeq 2500. TCR beta libraries were prepared by quantitative 5'-RACE with molecular barcodes. Under the source paper's analysis protocol: Disease-linked TCR variants were identified with a new computational method built on a probabilistic model of VDJ rearrangement. TCRdb reworked the public reads: Q25 trimming with fastp, MiXCR clone assembly, productive beta chains retained. Rows with one shared CDR3 protein collapse into an entry with the most common genes and DNA. The V and J calls here are based on TCRdb, not the publication. The sample includes 390,000 or so distinct CDR3 sequences, with 20% to 25% observed a single time. Approximately 15% of the sample is held by the ten biggest clonotypes. Comments on this clonotype: Its antigen is currently not known. No base quality information exists; no much larger clone differs at one position.

Between the V and J ends, shortened by 0 bases and 5 bases respectively, the junction contains 20 bases. The CDR3 holds 17 amino acids from the cysteine to the phenylalanine. Solely the CDR3 DNA is kept, with 51 bases framed from the first base. The germline V gene encodes CDR1 DFQATT and CDR2 SNEGSKA (reference sequence). The V and J genes are TRBV20-1 and TRBJ2-1; no D gene call is confident. The receptor comes from a male donor with ankylosing spondylitis. Sequencing used blood, either unsorted or a sorted T cell fraction (not recorded which). The DNA sequence reads TGCAGTGCTAGAGATCCGTCTGGCGAACGCCCTCACAATGAGCAGTTCTTC. Translated, this is CSARDPSGERPHNEQFF.